This TCR beta chain stems from a study of shared clonotypes between healthy human individuals. Study-wide results and limits: A limitation of the genetic and exposure-history diversity represented arose from few donors.

Those who donated, Caucasian adults without exception, all lived in Nashville, Tennessee. The table came from immunoSEQ multiplex PCR; TCRdb's copy has only in-frame clones and leaves some out. Of some 1.4 million clones in the sample, roughly 97% were seen once. The ends were cut back, 5 bases at V and 8 bases at J, with 13 bases in the middle. Germline assignment: CDR1 SEHNR and CDR2 FQNEAQ (reference sequence). The CDR3 has 13 residues. For this clone: The antigen is unknown.

This chain joins TRBV7-9 and TRBJ1-5; D remains unclear. Specimen: naive CD4+ T cells sorted from blood. Noted subset: CD45RA+ positively selected. The receptor comes from a man aged 25 to 45 in good health. The CDR3 protein is CASSREGMEPQHF. The CDR3 DNA is TGTGCCAGCAGCCGCGAAGGCATGGAGCCCCAGCATTTT.